This T cell receptor (beta chain) was recovered during a study of T-cell memory formation after mild COVID-19. Study overall: TCR clusters largely stayed donor specific.

The TCR alpha and TCR beta cDNA libraries, bearing sample barcodes and UMIs, were generated by 5'RACE using constant-segment primers. MiXCR, applied by TCRdb to the 5' RACE reads, yields one record per CDR3 protein. The data hold about 110,000 distinct CDR3 sequences, with roughly 19% observed a single time. Study observations and caveats: The study found balanced CD4/CD8 in clones contracting day 15 to 85 and a CD4+ lean in later expanders. Mainly in CM and EM were contracting CD4+ clones; CD8+ were in EMRA.

V shed 6 bases and J shed 8 bases, with 13 bases lying between them. CDR3 length equals 13 residues. CDR1 is ENHRY and CDR2 is SYGVKD in the germline V gene. A remark on this clonotype: The antigen is not known.

The chain carries TRBV10-3 and TRBJ1-4, with D maybe TRBD1 (5 bases). The source of this sequence is a man between 18 and 35 years old who had mild COVID-19 (a few samples of this study predate the infection). Cell type and time point are not known. Source material: PBMCs or a T cell subset sorted from them (not recorded which). CDR3: CAISAGTGEKLFF. In DNA form, the CDR3 reads TGTGCCATCAGCGCGGGGACGGGAGAAAAACTGTTTTTT.